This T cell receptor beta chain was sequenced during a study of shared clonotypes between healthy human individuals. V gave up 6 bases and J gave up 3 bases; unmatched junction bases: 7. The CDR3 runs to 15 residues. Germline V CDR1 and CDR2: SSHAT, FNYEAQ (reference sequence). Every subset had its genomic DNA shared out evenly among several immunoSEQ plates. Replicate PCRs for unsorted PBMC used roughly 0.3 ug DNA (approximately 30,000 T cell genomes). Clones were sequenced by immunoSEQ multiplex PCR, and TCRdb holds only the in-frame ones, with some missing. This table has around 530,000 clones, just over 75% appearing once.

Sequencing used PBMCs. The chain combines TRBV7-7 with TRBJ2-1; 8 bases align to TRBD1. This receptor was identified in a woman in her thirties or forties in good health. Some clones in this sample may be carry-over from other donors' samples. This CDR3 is CASSQTGAVYNEQFF. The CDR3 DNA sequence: TGTGCCAGCAGTCAGACAGGGGCGGTCTACAATGAGCAGTTCTTC.